Below, 18 T cell receptor beta chains from the same sample are listed, as sequenced in a study of blood T cells in healthy people across ages. A J-beta primer mix and a sample-barcoded 5' primer were used in a second PCR of about 7 to 12 cycles. TCRdb reprocessed the 5' RACE reads with MiXCR, giving one entry per CDR3 protein. The table records some 1.5 million distinct CDR3 sequences, around 40% of them present only once. The sample taken for sequencing was blood. The origin of the receptors is a woman between 18 and 29 years old in good health.

The gene calls are TRBV29-1 and TRBJ2-3; 7 bases fit TRBD2. The V and J ends lost 8 bases and 4 bases, in that order; junction bases with no gene match: 12. The CDR3 length is 14 residues. Germline V lookup: CDR1 SQVTM, CDR2 ANQGSEA. The CDR3 nucleotides are TGCAGCCACCGGAGGGCAGCGGGACCAGATACGCAGTATTTT. Translation gives CSHRRAAGPDTQYF.

In its sample, this clonotype was seen a few times. The chain links TRBV15 to TRBJ2-7; D not resolved. CDR1 LNHNV and CDR2 YYDKDF come from the germline V gene (reference sequence). Trimming took 0 bases from V and 3 from J, leaving 15 bases between them. The CDR3 totals 16 residues. This CDR3 is CATSRDRLGQVYEQYF. In DNA form, the CDR3 reads TGTGCCACCAGCAGAGATCGGCTAGGGCAAGTCTACGAGCAGTACTTC.

This chain joins TRBV27 and TRBJ2-7; the D gene could be TRBD1 or TRBD2 (5 bases each). Trimming pared 5 bases from V and 6 bases from J, leaving 14 bases between. The CDR3 loop spans 13 amino acids. CDR1 is MNHEY, CDR2 SMNVEV, per germline (reference sequence). The CDR3 DNA sequence: TGTGCCAGCAGTAACGGGACCAGCCTCGAGCAGTACTTC. This codes for CASSNGTSLEQYF.

The chain has TRBV6-4 and TRBJ2-3; D gene ambiguous. The CDR3 has 13 amino acids. The V gene's germline CDR1 is MRHNA and CDR2 SNTAGT. Trimming stripped 4 bases from V and 2 bases from J, with 7 bases between. For the CDR3, the DNA is TGTGCCAGCAGTGCCAGCCCCACAGATACGCAGTATTTT. It encodes CASSASPTDTQYF.

This clonotype was observed a few times. J is TRBJ1-5 and V is TRBV27; D not resolved. V was clipped by 5 bases and J by 7 bases, with 24 bases between them. This CDR3 comprises 17 residues. Per the germline V gene, CDR1 is MNHEY and CDR2 is SMNVEV (reference sequence). The CDR3 nucleotides are TGTGCCAGCAGTACGCTAGCTACAAGCCTTCAGGTCCAGCCCCAGCATTTT. Its translation is CASSTLATSLQVQPQHF.

In the case of this clonotype: This may come from a read error, since a much larger clone is one base off. The chain combines TRBV15 with TRBJ2-6; D tentatively reads TRBD1 or TRBD2 (6 bases each). The CDR3 totals 16 residues. Trimming pared 3 bases from V and 2 bases from J, leaving 11 bases between. CDR1 LNHNV and CDR2 YYDKDF come from the germline V gene (reference sequence). CDR3: CATSREGGTGANVLTF. DNA of the CDR3: TGTGCCACCAGCAGGGAGGGGGGTACTGGGGCCAACGTCCTGACTTTC.

The chain combines TRBV7-2 with TRBJ1-4; TRBD1 might be the D (6 bases). The CDR3 contains 15 residues. V gave up 6 bases and J gave up 0 bases, with 11 bases separating them. Germline CDR1 reads SGHTA; CDR2 reads FQGNSA. CDR3 sequence: CASRLQGATNEKLFF. The CDR3, as DNA: TGTGCCAGCAGGTTACAGGGTGCAACTAATGAAAAACTGTTTTTT.

The CDR3 bases are TGTGCCATCAAGCAAGGTGAAAGGCCGGGGGGTGAGCAGTTCTTC. Its translation is CAIKQGERPGGEQFF. The V gene is TRBV10-3, the J gene TRBJ2-1, with TRBD2 identical over 7 bases. The CDR3 is 15 residues long. V lost 7 bases, J lost 9 bases, and 15 bases stayed unmatched. Looked up from germline, CDR1 is ENHRY and CDR2 is SYGVKD.

This clonotype was detected only a few times. This chain connects TRBV9 to TRBJ2-1, with 11 bases aligning to TRBD2. Germline lookup yields CDR1 SGDLS and CDR2 YYNGEE. V shed 3 bases, J shed 6 bases, and the junction held 8 bases outside the gene matches. The CDR3 has 16 amino acids. The CDR3 protein is CASSEALAGGSNEQFF. The CDR3 DNA reads TGTGCCAGCAGCGAGGCTCTAGCGGGAGGTTCCAATGAGCAGTTCTTC.

The chain links TRBV12-3 or TRBV12-4 to TRBJ2-1, with D tentatively TRBD2 (6 bases). The J call is uncertain, as TRBJ2-7 better fits the DNA end. The CDR3 totals 16 residues. CDR3 sequence reads: CASSPTRGSFYNEQYF. For the CDR3, the DNA is TGTGCCAGCAGCCCGACTAGAGGGAGTTTCTACAATGAGCAGTACTTC.

On this clonotype: This may be a read error, as it is one base from a much larger clone. This chain links TRBV29-1 with TRBJ2-1; TRBD2 might be the D (5 bases). Between the trimmed V and J ends, which lost 4 bases and 10 bases, there was a span of 20 bases. The germline V gene encodes CDR1 SQVTM and CDR2 ANQGSEA. The CDR3 totals 14 residues. CDR3 DNA: TGCAGCGTTGCGTGGGGAGTTTACTCCTACGAGCAGTTCTTC. It codes for CSVAWGVYSYEQFF.

The chain is built from TRBV20-1 and TRBJ1-2; D is unresolved. Germline lookup yields CDR1 DFQATT and CDR2 SNEGSKA (reference sequence). With 6 bases removed from V and 3 bases from J, the gap between germline ends came to 11 bases. The CDR3 is 12 amino acids. CDR3 in DNA: TGCAGTGCCCCCGGGTATTACTATGGCTACACCTTC. It codes for CSAPGYYYGYTF.

The chain uses TRBV4-3 and TRBJ2-4, with D tentatively TRBD2 (6 bases). TRBJ2-7 matches the DNA end more closely, so the J call is doubtful. The CDR3 is 17 amino acids. Per the germline V gene, CDR1 is LGHNA and CDR2 is YSLEER. CDR3 in DNA: TGCGCCAGCAGCCAAGAAATATACGGGAGACCTCTTGGCGAGCAGTACTTC. Protein: CASSQEIYGRPLGEQYF.

The chain joins TRBV20-1 to TRBJ2-7, with 7 bases that match TRBD1. Per germline, CDR1 DFQATT and CDR2 SNEGSKA (reference sequence). The V gene end was trimmed by 6 bases and the J gene end by 0 bases; junction bases not matched to a gene: 5. The CDR3 consists of 13 residues. CDR3 loop: CSAIRQGSYEQYF. The CDR3, as DNA: TGCAGTGCGATCCGACAGGGCTCCTACGAGCAGTACTTC.

The V gene is TRBV5-6, the J gene TRBJ1-1; 8 positions agree with TRBD1. This CDR3 spans 15 amino acids. The germline V gene has CDR1 SGHDT and CDR2 YYEEEE. Trimming removed 4 bases from V and 1 base from J; junction bases left unmatched: 6. In DNA form, the CDR3 reads TGTGCCAGCAGCCCTTTGGACAGGGAGAACACTGAAGCTTTCTTT. Translating it yields CASSPLDRENTEAFF.

The rearrangement uses TRBV7-2 and TRBJ2-3; tentative D call: TRBD2 (6 bases). The germline V gene encodes CDR1 SGHTA and CDR2 FQGNSA. V lost 0 bases to trimming and J lost 14 bases, with 9 bases between them. CDR3 size: 11 residues. CDR3 in amino acids: CASSLARDLYF. The CDR3 bases are TGTGCCAGCAGCTTAGCCAGGGACTTGTATTTT.

V gene TRBV12-5 combines with J gene TRBJ2-1, with 16 bases fitting TRBD2. V lost 6 bases and J lost 2; bases outside the gene matches: 7. The CDR3 totals 18 residues. Germline V gene data show CDR1 as LGHNT and CDR2 as FRNRAP. CDR3: CASGRSGTSGRAYNEQFF. Here the CDR3 DNA reads TGTGCTAGTGGCCGCTCCGGGACTAGCGGGAGGGCCTACAATGAGCAGTTCTTC.

This clonotype was picked up one time. This may be a read error, as it is one base from a much larger clone. The V call is TRBV29-1, the J call TRBJ2-1; D gene unclear. The DNA end favors TRBJ2-7, so the J call may be wrong. CDR1 and CDR2 from the germline V gene are SQVTM and ANQGSEA. The length of the CDR3 is 12 residues. The CDR3 coding sequence is TGCAGCGTTTTAAGGGTCTACAATGAGCAGTACTTC. Translated: CSVLRVYNEQYF.